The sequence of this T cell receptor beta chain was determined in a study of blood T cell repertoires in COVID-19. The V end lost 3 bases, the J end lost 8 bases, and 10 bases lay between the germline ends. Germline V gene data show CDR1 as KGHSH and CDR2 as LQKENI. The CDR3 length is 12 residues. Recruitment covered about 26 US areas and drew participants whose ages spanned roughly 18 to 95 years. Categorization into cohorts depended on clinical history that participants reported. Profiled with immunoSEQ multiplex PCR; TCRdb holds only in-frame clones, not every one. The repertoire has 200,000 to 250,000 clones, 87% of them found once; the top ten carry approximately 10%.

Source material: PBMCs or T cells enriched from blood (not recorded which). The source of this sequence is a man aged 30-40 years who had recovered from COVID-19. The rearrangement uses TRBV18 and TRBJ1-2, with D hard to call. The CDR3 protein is CASSPSSGGYTF. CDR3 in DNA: TGTGCCAGCTCACCCTCTTCGGGAGGCTACACCTTC.